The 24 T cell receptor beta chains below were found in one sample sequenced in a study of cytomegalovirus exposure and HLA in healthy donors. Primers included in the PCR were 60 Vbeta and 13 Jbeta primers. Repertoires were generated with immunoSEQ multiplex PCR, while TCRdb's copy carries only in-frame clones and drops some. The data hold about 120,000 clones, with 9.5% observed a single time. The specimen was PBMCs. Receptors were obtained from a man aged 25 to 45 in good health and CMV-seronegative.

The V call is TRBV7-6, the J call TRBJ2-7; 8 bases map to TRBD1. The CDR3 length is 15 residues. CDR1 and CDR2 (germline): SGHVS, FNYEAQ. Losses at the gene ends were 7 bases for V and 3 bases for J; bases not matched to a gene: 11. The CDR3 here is CASTRAGGYDYEQYF. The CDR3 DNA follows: TGTGCCAGCACCCGAGCAGGGGGCTACGACTACGAGCAGTACTTC.

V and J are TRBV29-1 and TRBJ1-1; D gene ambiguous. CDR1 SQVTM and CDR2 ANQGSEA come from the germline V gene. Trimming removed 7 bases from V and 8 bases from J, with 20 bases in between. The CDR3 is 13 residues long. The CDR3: CSAESEKSREAFF. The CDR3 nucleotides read TGCAGCGCCGAGTCGGAGAAAAGTCGAGAAGCTTTCTTT. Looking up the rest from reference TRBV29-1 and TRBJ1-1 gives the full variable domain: SAVISQKPSRDICQRGTSLTIQCQVDSQVTMMFWYRQQPGQSLTLIATANQGSEATYESGFVIDKFPISRPNLTFSTLTVSNMSPEDSSIYLCSAESEKSREAFFGQGTRLTVV.

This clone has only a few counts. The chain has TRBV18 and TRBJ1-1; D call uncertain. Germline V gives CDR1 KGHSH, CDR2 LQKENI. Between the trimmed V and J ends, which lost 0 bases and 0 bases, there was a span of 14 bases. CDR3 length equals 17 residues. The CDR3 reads CASSPPDEGGMNTEAFF. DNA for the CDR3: TGTGCCAGCTCACCACCGGACGAGGGAGGGATGAACACTGAAGCTTTCTTT.

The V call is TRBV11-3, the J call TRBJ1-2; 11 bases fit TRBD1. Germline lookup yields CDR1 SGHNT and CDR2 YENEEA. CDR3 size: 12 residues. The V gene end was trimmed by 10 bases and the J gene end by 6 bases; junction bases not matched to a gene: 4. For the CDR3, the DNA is TGTGCCATCGGACAGGGGGCTAATGGCTACACCTTC. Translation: CAIGQGANGYTF.

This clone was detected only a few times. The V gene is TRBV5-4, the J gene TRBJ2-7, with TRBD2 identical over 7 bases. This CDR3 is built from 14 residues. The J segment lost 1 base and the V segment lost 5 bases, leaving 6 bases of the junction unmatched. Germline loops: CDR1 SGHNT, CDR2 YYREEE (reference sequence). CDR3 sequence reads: CASRRDYSSYEQYF. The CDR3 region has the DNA TGTGCCAGCAGACGGGACTATTCTTCCTACGAGCAGTACTTC.

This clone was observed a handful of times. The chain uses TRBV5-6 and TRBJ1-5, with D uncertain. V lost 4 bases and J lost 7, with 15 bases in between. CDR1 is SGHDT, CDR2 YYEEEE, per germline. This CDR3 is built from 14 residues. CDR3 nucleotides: TGTGCCAGCAGCGCCATATACAGCGGGCAGCCCCAGCATTTT. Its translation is CASSAIYSGQPQHF. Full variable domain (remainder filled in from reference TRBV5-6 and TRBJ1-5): DAGVTQSPTHLIKTRGQQVTLRCSPKSGHDTVSWYQQALGQGPQFIFQYYEEEERQRGNFPDRFSGHQFPNYSSELNVNALLLGDSALYLCASSAIYSGQPQHFGDGTRLSIL.

CDR3 sequence (DNA): TGTGCCAGCAGCCGGGAGACCTATAATTCACCCCTCCACTTT. As protein: CASSRETYNSPLHF. The V gene is TRBV5-4, the J gene TRBJ1-6; D is unresolved. This CDR3 contains 14 residues. Deletions cut 4 bases from V and 2 bases from J, with 7 bases between. Germline CDR1 reads SGHNT; CDR2 reads YYREEE (reference sequence). Based on the CDR3 plus reference TRBV5-4 and TRBJ1-6, the full variable domain is ETGVTQSPTHLIKTRGQQVTLRCSSQSGHNTVSWYQQALGQGPQFIFQYYREEENGRGNFPPRFSGLQFPNYSSELNVNALELDDSALYLCASSRETYNSPLHFGNGTRLTVT.

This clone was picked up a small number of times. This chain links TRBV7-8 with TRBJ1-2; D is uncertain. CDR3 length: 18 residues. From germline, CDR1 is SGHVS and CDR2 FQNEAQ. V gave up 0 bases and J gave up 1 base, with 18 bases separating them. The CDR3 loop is CASSLAGVVQGLNYGYTF. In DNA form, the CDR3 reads TGTGCCAGCAGCTTAGCGGGAGTGGTTCAAGGCCTTAACTATGGCTACACCTTC.

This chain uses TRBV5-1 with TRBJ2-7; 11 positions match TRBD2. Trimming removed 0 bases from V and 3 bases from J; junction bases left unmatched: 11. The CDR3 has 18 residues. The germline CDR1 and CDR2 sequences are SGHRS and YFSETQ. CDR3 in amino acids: CASSLDPLTSGGIYEQYF. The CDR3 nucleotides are TGCGCCAGCAGCTTGGATCCCCTTACTAGCGGGGGTATCTACGAGCAGTACTTC.

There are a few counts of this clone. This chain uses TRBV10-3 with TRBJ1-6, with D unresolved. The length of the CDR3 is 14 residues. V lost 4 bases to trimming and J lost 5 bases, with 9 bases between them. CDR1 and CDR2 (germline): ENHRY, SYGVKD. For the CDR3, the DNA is TGTGCCATCAGTGCCGGAACAGATAATTCACCCCTCCACTTT. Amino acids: CAISAGTDNSPLHF.

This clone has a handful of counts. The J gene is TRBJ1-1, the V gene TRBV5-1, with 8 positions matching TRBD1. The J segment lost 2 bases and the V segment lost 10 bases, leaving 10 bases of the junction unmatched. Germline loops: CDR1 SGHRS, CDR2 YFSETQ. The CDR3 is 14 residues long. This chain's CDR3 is CAPATDRVNTEAFF. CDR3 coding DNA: TGCGCCCCCGCGACGGACAGGGTAAACACTGAAGCTTTCTTT.

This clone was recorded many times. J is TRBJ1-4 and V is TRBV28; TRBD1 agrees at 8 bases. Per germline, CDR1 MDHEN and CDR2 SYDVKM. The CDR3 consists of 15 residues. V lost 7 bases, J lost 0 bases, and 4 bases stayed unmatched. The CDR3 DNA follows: TGTGCCAGCACCGAGACAGGGGCAACTAATGAAAAACTGTTTTTT. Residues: CASTETGATNEKLFF. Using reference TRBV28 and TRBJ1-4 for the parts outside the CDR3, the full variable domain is DVKVTQSSRYLVKRTGEKVFLECVQDMDHENMFWYRQDPGLGLRLIYFSYDVKMKEKGDIPEGYSVSREKKERFSLILESASTNQTSMYLCASTETGATNEKLFFGSGTQLSVL.

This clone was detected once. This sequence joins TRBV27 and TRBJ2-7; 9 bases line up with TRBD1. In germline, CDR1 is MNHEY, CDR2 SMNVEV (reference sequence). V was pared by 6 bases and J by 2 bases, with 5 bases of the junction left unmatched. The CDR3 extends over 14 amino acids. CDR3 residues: CASRRQGVTYEQYF. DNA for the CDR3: TGTGCCAGCAGGAGACAGGGGGTGACCTACGAGCAGTACTTC.

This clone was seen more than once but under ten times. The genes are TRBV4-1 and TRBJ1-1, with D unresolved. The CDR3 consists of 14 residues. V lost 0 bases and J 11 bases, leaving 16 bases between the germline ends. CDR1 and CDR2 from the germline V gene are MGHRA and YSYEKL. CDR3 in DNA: TGCGCCAGCAGCCAAGAAATAGACCTGGGCACGGCTTTCTTT. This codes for CASSQEIDLGTAFF.

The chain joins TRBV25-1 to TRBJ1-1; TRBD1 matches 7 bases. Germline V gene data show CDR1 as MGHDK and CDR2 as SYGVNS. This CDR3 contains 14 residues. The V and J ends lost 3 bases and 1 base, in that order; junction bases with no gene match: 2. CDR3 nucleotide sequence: TGTGCCAGCAGTGAGACAGGGAGGAACACTGAAGCTTTCTTT. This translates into CASSETGRNTEAFF.

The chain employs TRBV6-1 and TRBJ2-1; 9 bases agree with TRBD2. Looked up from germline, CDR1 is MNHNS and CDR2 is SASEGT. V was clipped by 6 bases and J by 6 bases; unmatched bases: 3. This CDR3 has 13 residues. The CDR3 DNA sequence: TGTGCCAGCAGGGCTAGCGGGACCAATGAGCAGTTCTTC. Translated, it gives CASRASGTNEQFF.

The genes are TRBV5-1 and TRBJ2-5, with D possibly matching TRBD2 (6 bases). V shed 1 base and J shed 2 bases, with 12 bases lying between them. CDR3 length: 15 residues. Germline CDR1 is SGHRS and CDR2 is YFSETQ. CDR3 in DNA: TGCGCCAGCAGCTTGCCGCGGGACTTTCAAGAGACCCAGTACTTC. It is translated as CASSLPRDFQETQYF.

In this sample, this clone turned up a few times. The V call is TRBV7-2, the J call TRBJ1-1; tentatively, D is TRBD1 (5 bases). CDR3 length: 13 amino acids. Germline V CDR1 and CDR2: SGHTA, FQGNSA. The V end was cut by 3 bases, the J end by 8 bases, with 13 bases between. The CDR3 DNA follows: TGTGCCAGCAGCTTCAGACAGTCGCTAGAAGCTTTCTTT. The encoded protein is CASSFRQSLEAFF.

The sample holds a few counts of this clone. The CDR3 nucleotides are TGTGCCAGCAGCTTAGGGGGGAGGGACATCGGTGAAAAACTGTTTTTT. It yields the protein CASSLGGRDIGEKLFF. The chain combines TRBV7-6 with TRBJ1-4; possible D gene TRBD1, 6 bases. V lost 1 base and J lost 7, with 16 bases in between. CDR1 is SGHVS and CDR2 is FNYEAQ in the germline V gene. This CDR3 is 16 amino acids long. The entire variable domain, with the rest obtained from reference TRBV7-6 and TRBJ1-4, is as follows: GAGVSQSPRYKVTKRGQDVALRCDPISGHVSLYWYRQALGQGPEFLTYFNYEAQQDKSGLPNDRFSAERPEGSISTLTIQRTEQRDSAMYRCASSLGGRDIGEKLFFGSGTQLSVL.

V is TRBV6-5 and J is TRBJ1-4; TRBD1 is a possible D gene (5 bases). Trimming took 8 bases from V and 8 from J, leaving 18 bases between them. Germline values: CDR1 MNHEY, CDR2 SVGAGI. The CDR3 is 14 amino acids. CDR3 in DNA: TGTGCCAGCGGGGGTGCGGGAGGCTACGAAAAACTGTTTTTT. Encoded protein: CASGGAGGYEKLFF.

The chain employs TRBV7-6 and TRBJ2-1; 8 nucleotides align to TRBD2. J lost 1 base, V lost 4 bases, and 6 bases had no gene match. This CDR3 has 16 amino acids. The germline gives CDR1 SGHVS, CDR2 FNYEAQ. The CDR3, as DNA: TGTGCCAGCAGCTCGCCGGGACTAGGGTCCTACAATGAGCAGTTCTTC. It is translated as CASSSPGLGSYNEQFF.

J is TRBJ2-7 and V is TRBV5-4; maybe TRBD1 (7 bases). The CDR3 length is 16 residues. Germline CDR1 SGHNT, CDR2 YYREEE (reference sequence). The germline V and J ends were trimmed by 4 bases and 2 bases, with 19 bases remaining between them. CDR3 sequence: CASSQGGAGTPYEQYF. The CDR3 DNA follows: TGTGCCAGCAGCCAGGGGGGCGCGGGAACCCCCTACGAGCAGTACTTC. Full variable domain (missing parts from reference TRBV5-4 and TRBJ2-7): ETGVTQSPTHLIKTRGQQVTLRCSSQSGHNTVSWYQQALGQGPQFIFQYYREEENGRGNFPPRFSGLQFPNYSSELNVNALELDDSALYLCASSQGGAGTPYEQYFGPGTRLTVT.

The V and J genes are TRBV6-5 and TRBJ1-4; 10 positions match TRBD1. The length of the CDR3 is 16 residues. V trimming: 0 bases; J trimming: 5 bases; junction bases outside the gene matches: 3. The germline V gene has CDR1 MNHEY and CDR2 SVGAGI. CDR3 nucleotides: TGTGCCAGCAGTTACTCTGGGGGACAGGGGAATGAAAAACTGTTTTTT. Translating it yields CASSYSGGQGNEKLFF.

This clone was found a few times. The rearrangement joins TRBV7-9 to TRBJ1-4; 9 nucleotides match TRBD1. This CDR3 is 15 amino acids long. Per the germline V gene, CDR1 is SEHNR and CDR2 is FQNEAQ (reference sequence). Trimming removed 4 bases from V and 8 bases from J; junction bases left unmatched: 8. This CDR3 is CASSSGQGMTEKLFF. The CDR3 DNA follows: TGTGCCAGCAGCTCAGGACAGGGGATGACAGAAAAACTGTTTTTT.